The 4 T cell receptor beta chains below come from one sample, sequenced in a study of T cell responses to AZD1222 COVID-19 vaccine. Data came from immunoSEQ multiplex PCR; TCRdb stores just in-frame clones and leaves some out. This table holds 150,000 to 160,000 clones, more than 90% found once. The source was peripheral blood, collected 28 days after the second AZD1222 dose. All receptors come from an adult who received the AZD1222 COVID-19 vaccine.

The chain is built from TRBV6-5 and TRBJ2-5; possible D gene TRBD2, 6 bases. V shed 2 bases and J shed 5 bases, with 6 bases lying between them. Germline V gene data show CDR1 as MNHEY and CDR2 as SVGAGI. This CDR3 comprises 12 residues. The CDR3 DNA follows: TGTGCCAGCAGTTACGCGGGGGAGACCCAGTACTTC. Protein: CASSYAGETQYF.

This clone is a singleton in its sample. The chain has TRBV19 and TRBJ1-5, with TRBD1 matching 9 bases. Per the germline V gene, CDR1 is LNHDA and CDR2 is SQIVND (reference sequence). This CDR3 is 17 amino acids long. V lost 7 bases to trimming and J lost 1 base; unmatched junction nucleotides: 11. The CDR3 spells CASTVPGQGRSNQPQHF. CDR3 DNA sequence: TGTGCCAGTACCGTCCCGGGACAGGGCCGCAGCAATCAGCCCCAGCATTTT.

V is TRBV24-1 and J is TRBJ1-5; D is perhaps TRBD1 (6 bases). The ends were cut back, 4 bases at V and 0 bases at J, with 15 bases in the middle. Germline CDR1 and CDR2: KGHDR and SFDVKD. The CDR3 sequence is 17 residues long. In DNA, the CDR3 is TGTGCCACCAGTGACATTCCAGGGGATTATAGCAATCAGCCCCAGCATTTT. Its translation: CATSDIPGDYSNQPQHF.

The rearrangement links TRBV7-9 to TRBJ1-5; the match to TRBD1 covers 9 bases. The CDR3 covers 17 residues. Unmatched junction bases numbered 10, after V lost 5 bases and J lost 2 bases. Germline V gene sequence: CDR1 SEHNR, CDR2 FQNEAQ (reference sequence). The CDR3: CASSKTSDRGGNQPQHF. Written as DNA, the CDR3 is TGTGCCAGCAGCAAAACCTCGGACAGGGGTGGCAATCAGCCCCAGCATTTT.